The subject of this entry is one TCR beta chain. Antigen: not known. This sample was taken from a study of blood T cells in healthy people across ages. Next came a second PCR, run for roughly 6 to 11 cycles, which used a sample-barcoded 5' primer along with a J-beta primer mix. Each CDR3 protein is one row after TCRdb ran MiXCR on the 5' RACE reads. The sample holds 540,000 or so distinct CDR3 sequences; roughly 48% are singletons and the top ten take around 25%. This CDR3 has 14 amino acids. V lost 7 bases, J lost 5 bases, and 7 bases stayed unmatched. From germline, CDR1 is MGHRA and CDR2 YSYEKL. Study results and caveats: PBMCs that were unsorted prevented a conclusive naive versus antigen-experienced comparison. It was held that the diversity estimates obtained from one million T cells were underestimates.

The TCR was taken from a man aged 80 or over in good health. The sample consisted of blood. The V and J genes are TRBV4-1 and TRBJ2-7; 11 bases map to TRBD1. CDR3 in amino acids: CASKLGQGVHEQYF. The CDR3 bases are TGCGCCAGCAAATTGGGACAGGGGGTCCACGAGCAGTACTTC.